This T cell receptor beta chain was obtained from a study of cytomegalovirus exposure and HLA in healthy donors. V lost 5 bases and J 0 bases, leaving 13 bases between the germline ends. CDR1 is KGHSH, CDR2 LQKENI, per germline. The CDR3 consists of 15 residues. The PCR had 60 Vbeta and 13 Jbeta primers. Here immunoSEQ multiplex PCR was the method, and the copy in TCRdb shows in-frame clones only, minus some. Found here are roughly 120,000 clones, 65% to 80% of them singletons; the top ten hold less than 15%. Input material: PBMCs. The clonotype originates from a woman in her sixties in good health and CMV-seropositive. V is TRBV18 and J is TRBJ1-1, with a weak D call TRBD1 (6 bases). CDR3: CASSNRDIMNTEAFF. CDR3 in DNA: TGTGCCAGCTCAAACCGGGACATCATGAACACTGAAGCTTTCTTT.